This record covers a single TCR beta chain. These data originate in a study of blood T cell repertoires in COVID-19. About the research overall: Italy, Spain and the United States were the sources of the convalescent and acute COVID-19 samples. Sources were T cells, B-cell-depleted T cells, or PBMCs; the material itself was cDNA or gDNA.

Authors' processing steps: Estimation of nucleated cell counts relied on the amplification of reference gene primers. Here immunoSEQ multiplex PCR was the method, and the copy in TCRdb shows in-frame clones only, minus some. Clone size and V and J calls were adopted from that table, with D and trimming inferred from the DNA. The sample lists 30,000 to 40,000 clones; around 87% were seen once. Germline V gene lookup returns CDR1 MDHEN and CDR2 SYDVKM. Losses at the gene ends were 7 bases for V and 5 bases for J; bases not matched to a gene: 11. The CDR3 has 15 amino acids. This clonotype was obtained from a man aged 65 to 79 with acute or convalescent COVID-19. The rearrangement links TRBV28 to TRBJ2-5; TRBD2 matches at 9 bases. The sequencing input was peripheral blood. The CDR3 DNA sequence: TGTGCCAGCAACGAAGTGAGCGGGGGGTTTGAGACCCAGTACTTC. It encodes CASNEVSGGFETQYF.